This T cell receptor beta chain was sequenced during a study of cytomegalovirus exposure and HLA in healthy donors. Primers for the PCR totalled 60 Vbeta and 13 Jbeta. Data came from immunoSEQ multiplex PCR; TCRdb stores just in-frame clones and leaves some out. The table records around 170,000 clones, around 85% of them present only once. Broader study findings: In an earlier analysis, productive rearrangement rates for most beta V segments clustered near 87% or 30%. In a later analysis, donors in an Asian-associated ancestry cluster reportedly had fewer N-insertions in productive TCRs than the cohort mean. The listing of some 170 TCR beta chains classed them as cytomegalovirus-associated. In a later analysis, a missense DCLRE1C variant was linked to TCR beta V- and J-gene trimming.

This clone has just a few counts. Its matching antigen is unknown. At one boundary the junction diverges from the germline segment, which might be a read error. Germline V CDR1 and CDR2: SSHAT, FNYEAQ (reference sequence). The CDR3 sequence is 13 residues long. Sequenced sample: PBMCs. J is TRBJ2-5 and V is TRBV7-7; D gene uncertain. The sequence derives from a man in his forties or fifties in good health and CMV-seropositive. The CDR3 sequence is CASSLSVQETQYF. The CDR3 coding sequence is TGTGCTAGCAGCTTATCTGTCCAAGAGACCCAGTACTTC.